Listed below are T cell receptor beta chains from one sample, sequenced in a study of response to subunit inactivated influenza vaccine. TCRdb analysed the RT-PCR reads with MiXCR anew, one entry per CDR3 protein. The sample lists 590,000 or so distinct CDR3 sequences, 13% to 15% occurring once. This material consisted of PBMCs from blood, taken around two weeks before vaccination. The receptors derive from a man in his forties or fifties who received an inactivated influenza vaccine. CDR3s include the opening cysteine and the closing phenylalanine or tryptophan. The order of the fields is J gene, D gene, V gene, CDR3 protein. The D gene is left open where the match is weak.

J: TRBJ2-2; D: -; V: TRBV5-1; CDR3: CASSLGGAARAGELFF
J: TRBJ2-5; D: TRBD2; V: TRBV20-1; CDR3: CSASRGRVGETQYF
J: TRBJ1-5; D: -; V: TRBV3-1; CDR3: CASSQGWANQPQHF
J: TRBJ2-3; D: -; V: TRBV5-6; CDR3: CASCAGAATDTQYF
J: TRBJ2-7; D: -; V: TRBV2; CDR3: CASSVRRGTEQYF
J: TRBJ2-2; D: -; V: TRBV7-8; CDR3: CASSLIRVAGELFF
J: TRBJ2-7; D: -; V: TRBV3-1; CDR3: CASSPYREHEQYF
J: TRBJ2-5; D: -; V: TRBV5-6; CDR3: CASSRGLYNEETQYF
J: TRBJ1-2; D: -; V: TRBV12-3/TRBV12-4; CDR3: CASSFRISYGYTF
J: TRBJ2-5; D: TRBD2; V: TRBV7-2; CDR3: CASSLALAGGQETQYF
J: TRBJ1-5; D: -; V: TRBV24-1; CDR3: CATSLGSDSNQPQHF
J: TRBJ2-7; D: TRBD2; V: TRBV5-1; CDR3: CASSVIPQLAGTSYEQYF
J: TRBJ2-7; D: -; V: TRBV20-1; CDR3: CSAGTGDRQYF
J: TRBJ1-1; D: -; V: TRBV19; CDR3: CASSSVSGALNTEAFF
J: TRBJ2-7; D: TRBD1; V: TRBV30; CDR3: CAYEGGDEQYF
J: TRBJ2-5; D: -; V: TRBV12-3/TRBV12-4; CDR3: CASLNRPEGKVFGQTQYF
J: TRBJ2-7; D: -; V: TRBV5-1; CDR3: CASSRESGPYEQYF
J: TRBJ2-6; D: -; V: TRBV25-1; CDR3: CASSELGSSGANVLTF
J: TRBJ2-7; D: -; V: TRBV3-1; CDR3: CASEGGSYEQYF
J: TRBJ1-1; D: -; V: TRBV2; CDR3: CASKPHLSNTEAFF
J: TRBJ1-4; D: -; V: TRBV4-2; CDR3: CASSPGIWGEKLFF
J: TRBJ1-3; D: -; V: TRBV7-9; CDR3: CATSSGIHSGNTIYF
J: TRBJ2-7; D: -; V: TRBV7-2; CDR3: CASSLSGGIPYEQYF
J: TRBJ2-7; D: -; V: TRBV11-2; CDR3: CASSPGGHTYEQYF
J: TRBJ2-2; D: TRBD2; V: TRBV5-1; CDR3: CASSLLAGTGELFF
J: TRBJ2-1; D: TRBD2; V: TRBV12-5; CDR3: CASGLSLAGGEQFF
J: TRBJ1-1; D: -; V: TRBV18; CDR3: CASSPTISLDTEAFF
J: TRBJ2-3; D: TRBD1; V: TRBV4-1; CDR3: CASSPAPGTGIDTQYF
J: TRBJ2-7; D: -; V: TRBV20-1; CDR3: CSARDGGKGVNEQYF
J: TRBJ1-1; D: -; V: TRBV6-5; CDR3: CASSYQDNTEAFF
J: TRBJ1-2; D: -; V: TRBV12-3/TRBV12-4; CDR3: CASSLVSTVYGYTF
J: TRBJ2-7; D: TRBD2; V: TRBV20-1; CDR3: CRMGRGGEQYF
J: TRBJ2-1; D: TRBD2; V: TRBV3-1; CDR3: CASSQRASGTNEQFF
J: TRBJ2-2; D: -; V: TRBV29-1; CDR3: CSAWTGELFF
J: TRBJ2-1; D: -; V: TRBV28; CDR3: CASSGEASSYNEQFF
J: TRBJ1-1; D: -; V: TRBV6-2/TRBV6-3; CDR3: CASDGGGTEAFF
J: TRBJ2-7; D: -; V: TRBV9; CDR3: CASSVGGNEQYF
J: TRBJ2-2; D: TRBD2; V: TRBV6-5; CDR3: CASSYFALTSVGTGELFF
J: TRBJ1-1; D: TRBD1; V: TRBV11-2; CDR3: CASSIDRVREAFF
J: TRBJ2-7; D: TRBD1; V: TRBV4-3; CDR3: CASSQVGDRGYEQYF
J: TRBJ2-3; D: -; V: TRBV5-1; CDR3: CASSPVSGYTDTQYF
J: TRBJ2-4; D: -; V: TRBV21-1; CDR3: CASSRMLAKNIQYF
J: TRBJ2-4; D: -; V: TRBV5-6; CDR3: CASSLDWGAKNIQYF
J: TRBJ2-5; D: TRBD1; V: TRBV20-1; CDR3: CSAIPGQGAPETQYF
J: TRBJ2-7; D: TRBD1; V: TRBV10-3; CDR3: CAISEGSRTGGYF
J: TRBJ2-6; D: -; V: TRBV4-3; CDR3: CASSQDLMGFGANVLTF
J: TRBJ2-1; D: -; V: TRBV20-1; CDR3: CSARRQYNEQFF
J: TRBJ1-3; D: -; V: TRBV5-1; CDR3: CASSLQGYSGNTIYF
J: TRBJ1-4; D: -; V: TRBV4-3; CDR3: CASSRSLQGTNEKLFF
J: TRBJ2-1; D: TRBD2; V: TRBV6-2/TRBV6-3; CDR3: CASREREGSSYNEQFF